The subject of this entry is one T cell receptor (beta chain). The antigen is not known. The data originate from a study of blood T cells in healthy people across ages. The study's findings and limits: Bulk PBMC profiling left naive and antigen-experienced comparisons inconclusive. TCR beta diversity was tightly associated with the proportion of naive T cells. Comparison with aged donors showed that long-lived donors had more naive CD4+ cells and higher diversity.

Sample-barcoded 5' priming and a J-beta primer mix drove a second PCR of about 6 to 12 cycles. Unique molecular identifiers of 12 random nucleotides labeled each cDNA. A single record per CDR3 protein comes from TCRdb applying MiXCR to the 5' RACE reads. The table includes 850,000 to 1,300,000 distinct CDR3 sequences, 45% detected once. The receptor's source is an older woman in good health. The sequenced material came from blood.

The CDR3 loop reads CASSVGLGGTEAFF. The CDR3 nucleotides are TGTGCCAGCAGCGTAGGTCTGGGAGGCACTGAAGCTTTCTTT. J is TRBJ1-1 and V is TRBV9; D unclear. CDR1 is SGDLS and CDR2 is YYNGEE in the germline V gene. This CDR3 spans 14 amino acids. V was trimmed by 0 bases and J by 4 bases, leaving 10 bases between them.